The 9 T cell receptor beta chains presented below share a single source sample, sequenced in a study of CD8 T cell repertoires and HIV-1 epitope variants. Clones were sequenced by immunoSEQ multiplex PCR, and TCRdb holds only the in-frame ones, with some missing. The sample records 95,000 or so clones, roughly 77% being singletons. Sequencing was carried out using uncultured baseline CD8+ T cells from peripheral blood mononuclear cells (PBMCs). All receptors come from a male donor with HIV.

This chain links TRBV6-1 with TRBJ1-2, with D tentatively TRBD1 (6 bases). CDR3 length: 13 residues. From germline, CDR1 is MNHNS and CDR2 SASEGT. Trimming stripped 6 bases from V and 4 bases from J, with 12 bases between. CDR3 region: CASRYRVGYGYTF. The DNA of the CDR3 is TGTGCCAGCAGGTACAGGGTTGGCTATGGCTACACCTTC.

In its sample, this clone was seen a few times. The chain combines TRBV4-3 with TRBJ1-2; D is undetermined. The ends were cut back, 3 bases at V and 0 bases at J, with 11 bases in the middle. This CDR3 has 15 residues. CDR1 is LGHNA and CDR2 is YSLEER in the germline V gene. The CDR3 region has the DNA TGCGCCAGCAGCCAGGGCGGCCAAGCTAACTATGGCTACACCTTC. Its protein is CASSQGGQANYGYTF.

CDR3 sequence reads: CASSPSGLSSYEQYF. CDR3 coding DNA: TGTGCCAGCAGCCCCTCGGGACTTTCCTCCTACGAGCAGTACTTC. This chain connects TRBV9 to TRBJ2-7, with a tentative D call TRBD2 (6 bases). Germline V lookup: CDR1 SGDLS, CDR2 YYNGEE. This CDR3 region has 15 residues. Between the trimmed V and J ends, which lost 4 bases and 0 bases, there was a span of 14 bases.

The chain uses TRBV27 and TRBJ1-5; D not certain. In germline, CDR1 is MNHEY, CDR2 SMNVEV (reference sequence). V was trimmed by 8 bases and J by 4 bases, leaving 9 bases between them. CDR3 length: 12 residues. The CDR3 sequence is CASGYGNQPQHF. Written as DNA, the CDR3 is TGTGCCAGCGGATACGGTAATCAGCCCCAGCATTTT.

The chain is built from TRBV19 and TRBJ1-2; a weak D match, TRBD1 (5 bases). The CDR3 length is 11 residues. The V gene's germline CDR1 is LNHDA and CDR2 SQIVND (reference sequence). CDR3 residues: CATGQGGGYTF. DNA for the CDR3: TGTGCTACGGGGCAGGGAGGTGGCTACACCTTC.

CDR3 nucleotides: TGTGCCACCAGCGGCCTTCAGGGGGTTAATTCACCCCTCCACTTT. Amino acids: CATSGLQGVNSPLHF. The rearrangement uses TRBV15 and TRBJ1-6; 7 positions match TRBD1. V was clipped by 5 bases and J by 6 bases; unmatched bases: 7. The germline CDR1 and CDR2 sequences are LNHNV and YYDKDF (reference sequence). The CDR3 has 15 residues.

This chain joins TRBV9 and TRBJ2-3; TRBD2 aligns across 9 bases. The CDR3 has 16 residues. Trimming at V came to 0 bases and at J to 7 bases, leaving 9 bases not matched to a gene. Germline CDR1 SGDLS, CDR2 YYNGEE. The DNA of the CDR3 is TGTGCCAGCAGCGTAGACCCCGCTAGCGGGGTGAATACGCAGTATTTT. This sequence encodes CASSVDPASGVNTQYF.

The chain joins TRBV4-1 to TRBJ2-1; D unclear. This CDR3 is 13 amino acids long. V was shortened by 5 bases and J by 4 bases, with 9 bases between the two germline ends. Germline V gene lookup returns CDR1 MGHRA and CDR2 YSYEKL. CDR3 in amino acids: CASSSSWYNEQFF. The DNA of the CDR3 is TGCGCCAGCAGCTCCTCCTGGTACAATGAGCAGTTCTTC.

The genes are TRBV7-2 and TRBJ1-2, with 12 bases aligning to TRBD1. The CDR3 spans 18 residues. Germline trimming cut 7 bases from V and 4 bases from J; bases unmatched to any gene: 16. The germline V gene has CDR1 SGHTA and CDR2 FQGNSA. Written as DNA, the CDR3 is TGTGCCAGCACCCAATTAGCGGGACAGGGGGCTGGTTCCTATGGCTACACCTTC. Translated, it gives CASTQLAGQGAGSYGYTF. Using reference TRBV7-2 and TRBJ1-2 for the parts outside the CDR3, the full variable domain is GAGVSQSPSNKVTEKGKDVELRCDPISGHTALYWYRQSLGQGLEFLIYFQGNSAPDKSGLPSDRFSAERTGGSVSTLTIQRTQQEDSAVYLCASTQLAGQGAGSYGYTFGSGTRLTVV.